This TCR beta chain comes out of a study of PD-1 blockade in mismatch repair-deficient tumors. Study conclusions and caveats: Tumor-resident clones, often absent from pretreatment blood, expanded after pembrolizumab and then contracted.

This clone came up a few times. No antigen is known for it. Trimming removed 1 base from V and 6 bases from J, with 13 bases in between. The germline CDR1 and CDR2 sequences are SGHDT and YYEEEE. The CDR3 sequence is 14 residues long. Using immunoSEQ multiplex PCR, the repertoire was profiled, and TCRdb retains in-frame clones only, with some absent. Of about 34,000 clones in the sample, 80% were seen once. Mismatch repair deficiency was confirmed in all patients, by PCR or immunohistochemistry. The receptor's source is an adult with mismatch repair-deficient cancer. The V and J genes are TRBV5-6 and TRBJ1-2, with D possibly TRBD1 on 5 matching bases. The sample here was PBMCs, taken less than 7 weeks after starting pembrolizumab. CDR3 in amino acids: CASSLLLTVDGYTF. The CDR3, as DNA: TGTGCCAGCAGCTTGCTTTTGACAGTTGATGGCTACACCTTC.